This T cell receptor (beta chain) derives from a study of blood T cell repertoires in COVID-19. The table came from immunoSEQ multiplex PCR; TCRdb's copy has only in-frame clones and leaves some out. This table holds some 300,000 clones, roughly nine tenths found once. One Seattle source followed patients from active infection through their disease course. V was trimmed by 10 bases and J by 5 bases, leaving 23 bases between them. Germline V gene sequence: CDR1 MNHEY, CDR2 SVGAGI. The CDR3 consists of 15 residues. The sequence was collected from a woman aged 25 to 39 with COVID-19, enrolled during active disease. The sequencing input was peripheral blood. The J gene is TRBJ1-2, the V gene TRBV6-5; D remains ambiguous. The CDR3 reads CATRWTRQALYGYTF. The CDR3 coding sequence is TGTGCCACCAGGTGGACTCGCCAGGCTCTATATGGCTACACCTTC.